The sequence of this TCR beta chain was determined in a study of blood T cell repertoires in COVID-19 (TCRdb year 2020). Context from the whole study: Samples from collaborators originated in the United States, Italy and Spain and spanned both the acute and convalescent phases of COVID-19. The material from the prospective study consisted of cDNA or gDNA derived from T cells, B-cell-depleted T cells, or PBMCs. The dataset comprised deeply sampled blood TCRbeta repertoires from subjects exposed to, actively infected with, or recovered from COVID-19. A freely available public database, intended as a resource for researchers studying the immune response to SARS-CoV-2, is where the repertoires were released. The samples were drawn from the first 160 participants of the ongoing ImmuneRACE study and from 1,254 subjects provided by 6 global collaborators. The sample metadata nearly always contained a de-identified subject ID, COVID-19 status, age in years and sex. Where available, HLA class I and class II types were taken from metadata supplied by the sample provider and were not determined by assay-based typing. What the authors observed across the whole study: Clinical and demographic metadata were provided uncurated, with the amount varying by source and participant.

V is clipped by 6 bases and J by 7 bases, and the sequence between their germline boundaries is 16 bases long. The CDR3 spans 15 residues, from the cysteine through the phenylalanine. CDR3 DNA only is kept here, 45 bases in frame from base 1. Taken from the germline V gene (reference sequence), the CDR1 and CDR2 loops are LNHDA and SQIVND. TCRbeta CDR3 regions were amplified from genomic DNA using the immunoSEQ Assay, a bias-controlled multiplex PCR. As for the authors' bioinformatics: Nucleated cell counts per sample were estimated from amplification of reference gene primers within the assay. To quantify the absolute abundance of each unique TCRbeta CDR3 rearrangement, sequence reads were collapsed and filtered. For each sample, productive Simpson clonality was calculated as the square root of Simpson's diversity index across productive rearrangements. Entries here come from immuneACCESS through TCRdb and include only in-frame sequences with V and J called. Some clones fail to appear in such tables; in the studies checked, an unresolved V gene covers under half of the shortfall, and the cause of the remainder is unknown. The DNA gave D and trimming, while V, J and clone size come from that table. Here the sample has roughly 52,000 clones; 65% to 85% occur a single time. Around 5.3% of the sample is taken by the ten largest.

Collaborating institutions collected whole blood in K2EDTA tubes following their own protocols. Collaborator samples were shipped for TCRbeta analysis as frozen whole blood, isolated PBMCs, or DNA extracted from either sample type. Concerning this clone itself: What antigen it recognizes has not been identified. No per-base quality is available; no much larger clone lies one base away.

The rearranged chain carries TRBV19 and TRBJ1-6; the D gene is not confidently resolved. The sample was peripheral blood. The TCR was taken from a human donor in a cohort sampled during active COVID-19. CDR3 loop: CASRISYSKNSPLHF. In nucleotide form, the sequence is TGTGCCAGTAGGATTTCCTACAGTAAAAATTCACCCCTCCACTTT.